These 16 T cell receptor beta chains came from one sample sequenced in a study of control samples from healthy donors and cancer patients. TCRdb's copy holds only in-frame clones and misses some; the assay was immunoSEQ multiplex PCR. Found here are about 89,000 clones, approximately 81% of them singletons; the top ten hold less than 2.5%. Sequenced sample: blood. The receptors stem from a woman aged 35 to 49 in good health.

The chain uses TRBV29-1 and TRBJ1-2, with D uncertain. Germline V CDR1 and CDR2: SQVTM, ANQGSEA. The ends were cut back, 7 bases at V and 7 bases at J, with 19 bases in the middle. The CDR3 contains 13 residues. The DNA for the CDR3 is TGCAGCGCTCCTTCTAACGCGGGTGGTGGCTACACCTTC. Translated: CSAPSNAGGGYTF.

The chain couples TRBV6-2 or TRBV6-3 to TRBJ1-5; TRBD1 matches 10 bases. In germline, CDR1 is MNHEY, CDR2 SVGEGT. The CDR3 has 20 residues. Losses at the gene ends were 0 bases for V and 3 bases for J; bases not matched to a gene: 14. CDR3 in amino acids: CASSYSPWDRGYSPNQPQHF. Written as DNA, the CDR3 is TGTGCCAGCAGTTACTCGCCCTGGGACAGGGGCTACAGTCCCAATCAGCCCCAGCATTTT.

This chain joins TRBV7-6 and TRBJ2-2; D is perhaps TRBD2 (5 bases). Germline V gene lookup returns CDR1 SGHVS and CDR2 FNYEAQ. The length of the CDR3 is 15 residues. Trimming left V 6 bases short and J 7 bases short, with 18 bases between. The chain's CDR3 is CASRPSFGVGGELFF. CDR3 coding DNA: TGTGCCAGCAGACCAAGTTTCGGGGTTGGCGGGGAGCTGTTTTTT.

This sequence joins TRBV7-2 and TRBJ1-6; the D is unclear. This CDR3 has 16 amino acids. Germline lookup yields CDR1 SGHTA and CDR2 FQGNSA. Trimming left V 2 bases short and J 7 bases short, with 15 bases between. The CDR3 DNA reads TGTGCCAGCAGCTTAAGAGCGGGCACCCGGAATTCACCCCTCCACTTT. Its protein product is CASSLRAGTRNSPLHF.

This chain connects TRBV5-1 to TRBJ1-5; a possible D gene is TRBD1 (6 bases). The CDR3 contains 15 residues. V shed 3 bases and J shed 3 bases, with 13 bases lying between them. Germline V lookup: CDR1 SGHRS, CDR2 YFSETQ. CDR3 nucleotides: TGCGCCAGCAGCTGGTGGGGGGACACCAATCAGCCCCAGCATTTT. This sequence encodes CASSWWGDTNQPQHF.

With respect to this clone: This same CDR3 is encoded by further DNA sequences in the sample. The gene calls are TRBV19 and TRBJ1-2, with TRBD1 matching 10 bases. The J segment lost 2 bases and the V segment lost 3 bases, leaving 3 bases of the junction unmatched. There are 15 residues in the CDR3. Germline V gives CDR1 LNHDA, CDR2 SQIVND (reference sequence). CDR3 loop: CASSIGTGENYGYTF. As DNA, the CDR3 is TGTGCCAGTAGTATCGGGACAGGGGAAAACTATGGCTACACCTTC.

V is TRBV24-1 and J is TRBJ2-3; D is possibly TRBD1 (5 bases). Trimming took off 0 bases at V and 0 bases at J, with 9 bases between the two ends. The CDR3 has 16 amino acids. Germline CDR1 reads KGHDR; CDR2 reads SFDVKD. CDR3 sequence (DNA): TGTGCCACCAGTGATTTGTCAGGGTCGAGCACAGATACGCAGTATTTT. Translating gives CATSDLSGSSTDTQYF.

CDR3 in DNA: TGTGCCACCAGTGGAACTCCGGGACTCAAGTTGGGGGACACTGAAGCTTTCTTT. This translates into CATSGTPGLKLGDTEAFF. This chain uses TRBV24-1 with TRBJ1-1; D is possibly TRBD1 (5 bases). The V end lost 5 bases, the J end lost 3 bases, and 24 bases lay between the germline ends. The CDR3 extends over 18 amino acids. CDR1 KGHDR and CDR2 SFDVKD come from the germline V gene.

Details on this clone: A junction boundary mismatches the germline segment, possibly from a read error. The chain combines TRBV7-2 with TRBJ2-5; D remains unclear. Per germline, CDR1 SGHTA and CDR2 FQGNSA. CDR3 size: 12 residues. CDR3 sequence (DNA): TGTGCCAGCAGCTTAAATGGAGCAGCCCCAAACTTC. It translates to CASSLNGAAPNF.

V and J are TRBV18 and TRBJ1-5; D is uncertain. This CDR3 comprises 15 residues. V was trimmed by 2 bases and J by 4 bases, leaving 12 bases between them. Germline-derived CDR1 and CDR2 are KGHSH and LQKENI. The CDR3 DNA is TGTGCCAGCTCACCAAACTCGGACGGAAATCAGCCCCAGCATTTT. It is translated as CASSPNSDGNQPQHF.

The rearrangement uses TRBV7-2 and TRBJ2-2, with 8 nucleotides matching TRBD1. Trimming took 0 bases from V and 4 from J; bases not matched to a gene: 1. This CDR3 contains 15 residues. Germline V gene data show CDR1 as SGHTA and CDR2 as FQGNSA. The CDR3 sequence: CASSLATGGTGELFF. In DNA, the CDR3 is TGTGCCAGCAGCTTAGCTACAGGGGGCACCGGGGAGCTGTTTTTT. Full variable domain (outside the CDR3, taken from reference TRBV7-2 and TRBJ2-2): GAGVSQSPSNKVTEKGKDVELRCDPISGHTALYWYRQSLGQGLEFLIYFQGNSAPDKSGLPSDRFSAERTGGSVSTLTIQRTQQEDSAVYLCASSLATGGTGELFFGEGSRLTVL.

The V and J genes are TRBV6-5 and TRBJ2-4, with unresolved D. The ends were cut back, 6 bases at V and 1 base at J, with 10 bases in the middle. CDR3 length equals 14 residues. Germline CDR1 is MNHEY and CDR2 is SVGAGI. The CDR3 nucleotides are TGTGCCAGCAGCACGGGCAGGGCCAAAAACATTCAGTACTTC. As protein: CASSTGRAKNIQYF.

This chain joins TRBV6-2 or TRBV6-3 and TRBJ2-3; 9 positions match TRBD2. Trimming took 6 bases from V and 2 from J; bases not matched to a gene: 6. Germline CDR1 is MNHEY and CDR2 is SVGEGT. The CDR3 consists of 15 residues. The CDR3 sequence: CASSQAGGPTDTQYF. In nucleotides, the CDR3 is TGTGCCAGCAGCCAGGCGGGGGGGCCCACAGATACGCAGTATTTT.

The gene calls are TRBV18 and TRBJ2-7; 9 nucleotides line up with TRBD1. Germline trimming cut 9 bases from V and 5 bases from J; bases unmatched to any gene: 8. The germline V gene encodes CDR1 KGHSH and CDR2 LQKENI. The CDR3 contains 13 residues. The CDR3 protein is CASQRDREDEQYF. The CDR3 DNA reads as TGTGCCAGTCAGAGGGACAGGGAAGACGAGCAGTACTTC.

This rearrangement joins TRBV12-3 or TRBV12-4 to TRBJ2-7; 7 bases align to TRBD1. V lost 4 bases to trimming and J lost 4 bases; unmatched junction nucleotides: 1. The CDR3 covers 12 residues. DNA of the CDR3: TGTGCCAGCAGTTCGACAGGGTACGAGCAGTACTTC. Amino acids: CASSSTGYEQYF.

The chain recombines TRBV18 with TRBJ2-1, with 8 positions matching TRBD1. Germline CDR1 KGHSH, CDR2 LQKENI. Losses at the gene ends were 6 bases for V and 5 bases for J; bases not matched to a gene: 6. The CDR3 contains 14 residues. CDR3 sequence: CASSSWTGHNEQFF. In DNA, the CDR3 is TGTGCCAGCTCCTCTTGGACAGGGCACAATGAGCAGTTCTTC.